This T cell receptor (beta chain) was recorded in a study of regulatory T cells in long-lasting Graves disease. Time point reported: newly diagnosed GD, antithyroid drugs for less than 3 months. Researchers made the TCR library from RNA that was extracted from PBMCs. It was by American Thyroid Association guidelines that Graves' disease was diagnosed. This clonotype was seen a single time. A read error is possible here, since a much larger clone lies one base away. Investigators prepared the TCR beta libraries by applying iRepertoire HTBI primers and Arm-PCR of CDR3 regions. Using its own MiXCR run on the multiplex PCR reads, TCRdb lists one record per CDR3 protein. The sample has approximately 230,000 distinct CDR3 sequences, about 17% seen once. This CDR3 spans 13 amino acids. Germline assignment: CDR1 SGDLS and CDR2 YYNGEE.

The sample in question was peripheral blood mononuclear cells (PBMCs), obtained at new diagnosis, from a patient treated with antithyroid drugs. The sequence was obtained from a female donor with Graves disease. This rearrangement joins TRBV9 to TRBJ2-1; D is uncertain. DNA for the CDR3: TGTGTCAGCAGCGTAGTGCCCTCCAATGAGCAGTTCTTC. Translated, it gives CVSSVVPSNEQFF.